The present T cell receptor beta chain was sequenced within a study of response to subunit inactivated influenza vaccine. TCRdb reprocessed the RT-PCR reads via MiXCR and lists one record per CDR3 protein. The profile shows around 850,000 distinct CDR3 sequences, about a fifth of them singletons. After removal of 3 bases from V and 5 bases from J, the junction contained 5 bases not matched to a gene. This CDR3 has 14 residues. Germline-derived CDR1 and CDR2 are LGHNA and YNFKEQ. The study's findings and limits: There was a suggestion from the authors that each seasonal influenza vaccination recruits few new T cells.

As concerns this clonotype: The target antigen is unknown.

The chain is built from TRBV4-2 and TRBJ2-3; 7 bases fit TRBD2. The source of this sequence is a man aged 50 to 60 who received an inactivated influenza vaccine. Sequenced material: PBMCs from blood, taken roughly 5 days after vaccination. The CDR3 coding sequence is TGTGCCAGCAGCCAGGGAGCGGGGCAAGATACGCAGTATTTT. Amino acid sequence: CASSQGAGQDTQYF.